This T cell receptor (beta chain) emerged from a study of chemoradiotherapy in HPV16-positive cancers. Overall study: Functional T-cell assays on a couple of HPV16-positive patients' cells defined candidate HPV-specific clones and common TCR motifs.

Germline lookup yields CDR1 SGHTA and CDR2 FQGNSA. The CDR3 runs 15 residues. V lost 1 base and J lost 7, with 11 bases in between. With regard to this clone: The target antigen is unknown.

Repeated repertoire sampling spanned the course of chemoradiotherapy. Some clones are missing from TCRdb's copy, which holds only in-frame ones; the method was immunoSEQ multiplex PCR. The sample shows approximately 15,000 clones, roughly three quarters of them seen only once. Findings of the study overall: For HPV16-positive patients, expanding HPV-responsive T cells associated with longer recurrence-free survival. Non-HPV-specific T cells did not expand in tumors during treatment, whereas candidate HPV-specific clones and E7-related motifs did.

This receptor was taken from a human donor with HPV-associated anogenital cancer. The chain has TRBV7-2 and TRBJ1-6; D is uncertain. Specimen collection occurred from a patient who underwent chemoradiotherapy. The DNA for the CDR3 is TGTGCCAGCAGCTTAGTTCTGAGTGTCAATTCACCCCTCCACTTT. This encodes CASSLVLSVNSPLHF.